These 12 T cell receptor beta chains share one sample of origin, sequenced in a study of regulatory T cells in long-lasting Graves disease. Researchers made TCR beta libraries by using iRepertoire HTBI primers and running Arm-PCR on CDR3 regions. Via MiXCR, TCRdb re-called the multiplex PCR reads, giving one row per CDR3 protein. Found here are 320,000 or so distinct CDR3 sequences, 15% to 20% of them singletons; the top ten hold roughly 35%. Specified time point: newly diagnosed GD, antithyroid drugs for less than 3 months. After RNA was extracted from PBMCs, the TCR library was made from it. Sequences were derived from peripheral blood mononuclear cells (PBMCs), sampled at new diagnosis, from a patient treated with antithyroid drugs. The receptors were sampled from a female donor with Graves disease.

The sample holds one count of this clonotype. This may be a read error, as it is one base from a much larger clone. This is likely a read error, given that the CDR3 carries no conserved phenylalanine or tryptophan at its end. The V gene is TRBV9, the J gene TRBJ2-1; D could derive from TRBD1 or TRBD2 (6 bases each). V gave up 4 bases and J gave up 9 bases, with 17 bases separating them. CDR3 length: 14 residues. Germline lookup yields CDR1 SGDLS and CDR2 YYNGEE. CDR3 coding DNA: TGTGCCAGCAGCTCTAGCGCCCTACAGGGTGAGCAGTTCTAC. Translated, it gives CASSSSALQGEQFY.

The V gene is TRBV19, the J gene TRBJ1-1; D ambiguous. Germline V gives CDR1 LNHDA, CDR2 SQIVND (reference sequence). The CDR3 length is 14 residues. V was pared by 7 bases and J by 0 bases, with 12 bases between. CDR3 coding DNA: TGTGCCAGTACCCAAAGAACGTTGAACACTGAAGCTTTCTTT. Translation gives CASTQRTLNTEAFF.

The sample holds many counts of this clonotype. The rearrangement uses TRBV10-1 and TRBJ2-3; D uncertain. The CDR3 has 13 residues. The germline V gene has CDR1 WNHNN and CDR2 SYGVQD (reference sequence). Trimming stripped 7 bases from V and 1 base from J, with 9 bases between. Here the CDR3 reads CASKPSGTDTQYF. CDR3 bases: TGCGCCAGCAAACCATCCGGCACAGATACGCAGTATTTT.

This clonotype occurred many times. This chain connects TRBV28 to TRBJ2-2; a weak D match, TRBD2 (5 bases). CDR3 length: 14 residues. Germline values: CDR1 MDHEN, CDR2 SYDVKM. Trimming cost V 5 bases and J 5 bases, with 12 bases left between them. Here the CDR3 reads CASSPRGRTGELFF. The DNA of the CDR3 is TGTGCCAGCAGTCCCCGGGGTAGAACCGGGGAGCTGTTTTTT.

This clonotype was seen at least ten times. The chain employs TRBV5-1 and TRBJ2-5; 11 bases fit TRBD2. The germline V gene has CDR1 SGHRS and CDR2 YFSETQ. Trimming at V came to 2 bases and at J to 0 bases, leaving 6 bases not matched to a gene. The CDR3 totals 17 residues. In DNA, the CDR3 is TGCGCCAGCAGCTTAGACCTAGCGGGAGGTGACCAAGAGACCCAGTACTTC. It encodes CASSLDLAGGDQETQYF.

This clonotype has ten or more counts. The chain couples TRBV18 to TRBJ1-4; tentatively, D is TRBD1 (5 bases). Germline V gene lookup returns CDR1 KGHSH and CDR2 LQKENI. The CDR3 extends over 18 amino acids. V was cut by 5 bases and J by 2 bases, with 21 bases left in between. CDR3 amino acids: CASSSRRRGGWTNEKLFF. The CDR3 DNA follows: TGTGCCAGCTCATCCCGTAGGAGGGGTGGATGGACTAATGAAAAACTGTTTTTT. Supplemented by reference TRBV18 and TRBJ1-4, the full variable domain reads NAGVMQNPRHLVRRRGQEARLRCSPMKGHSHVYWYRQLPEEGLKFMVYLQKENIIDESGMPKERFSAEFPKEGPSILRIQQVVRGDSAAYFCASSSRRRGGWTNEKLFFGSGTQLSVL.

This clonotype was recorded many times. This chain connects TRBV6-1 to TRBJ2-7, with unresolved D. The germline V and J ends were trimmed by 6 bases and 0 bases, with 12 bases remaining between them. Germline V gene sequence: CDR1 MNHNS, CDR2 SASEGT. The CDR3 has 14 residues. CDR3 sequence: CASSRLTDSYEQYF. CDR3 nucleotide sequence: TGTGCCAGCAGCCGCCTGACGGACTCCTACGAGCAGTACTTC.

On this clonotype: This probably arose from a read error, given a far larger clone one base away. The chain combines TRBV12-3 or TRBV12-4 with TRBJ1-6; 9 bases match TRBD1. The CDR3 spans 14 residues. V was clipped by 5 bases and J by 6 bases; unmatched bases: 2. The CDR3 sequence is CASSGTGTNSPLHF. The CDR3 DNA follows: TGTGCCAGCAGTGGGACAGGGACTAATTCACCCCTCCACTTT.

Points on this clonotype: Just one base apart from a much larger clone, this may be a read error. This rearrangement joins TRBV5-1 to TRBJ1-2; D unclear. The CDR3 is 15 residues long. The germline gives CDR1 SGHRS, CDR2 YFSETQ. The CDR3 coding sequence is TGCGCCAGCACCCCACGGGCAGGAGATAACTATGGCCACACCTTC. Translated, it gives CASTPRAGDNYGHTF.

This clonotype appeared many times. The rearrangement joins TRBV11-1 to TRBJ1-1; D ambiguous. The CDR3 spans 14 residues. Trimming pared 4 bases from V and 1 base from J, leaving 10 bases between. Germline V gives CDR1 SGHAT, CDR2 FQDESV (reference sequence). CDR3 sequence: CASSSHGPNTEAFF. The CDR3 coding sequence is TGTGCCAGCAGCTCCCATGGCCCGAACACTGAAGCTTTCTTT.

This clonotype came up a few times. This sequence joins TRBV29-1 and TRBJ1-2; 10 bases fit TRBD1. Trimming took 5 bases from V and 7 from J; bases not matched to a gene: 4. Germline V lookup: CDR1 SQVTM, CDR2 ANQGSEA. The CDR3 contains 12 residues. The CDR3 reads CSVQDRGSGYTF. DNA for the CDR3: TGCAGCGTTCAGGACAGGGGGTCTGGCTACACCTTC.

The sample holds many counts of this clonotype. The rearrangement links TRBV6-1 to TRBJ1-5; TRBD1 might be the D (6 bases). Per the germline V gene, CDR1 is MNHNS and CDR2 is SASEGT. The V gene lost 5 bases and the J gene lost 3 bases, with 11 bases spanning the gap. The CDR3 runs to 14 residues. The CDR3, as DNA: TGTGCCAGCAGTAGGACAGCTATCAATCAGCCCCAGCATTTT. It translates to CASSRTAINQPQHF.